One sample yielded the 32 T cell receptor beta chains listed below, sequenced in a study of blood T cell repertoires in COVID-19. TCRdb's table, derived via immunoSEQ multiplex PCR, lists solely in-frame clones and lacks some. The sample carries around 100,000 clones, roughly nine tenths recorded once. The sequenced sample was peripheral blood. Receptors originate from a man aged 25-40 years in a cohort sampled during active COVID-19.

The J gene is TRBJ1-5, the V gene TRBV24-1; TRBD1 matches 11 bases. This CDR3 has 18 amino acids. Germline CDR1 KGHDR, CDR2 SFDVKD. V lost 5 bases and J lost 2; bases outside the gene matches: 10. CDR3 residues: CATSVPGQGASCNQPQHF. DNA for the CDR3: TGTGCCACCAGTGTCCCTGGACAGGGGGCATCGTGCAATCAGCCCCAGCATTTT.

There are a few counts of this clone. V is TRBV9 and J is TRBJ2-2; D unresolved. The CDR3 totals 14 residues. Germline lookup yields CDR1 SGDLS and CDR2 YYNGEE. V was clipped by 4 bases and J by 6 bases, with 13 bases between them. DNA for the CDR3: TGTGCCAGCAGCCCGATCAGGCCTCCCGGGGAGCTGTTTTTT. Translating gives CASSPIRPPGELFF.

This chain connects TRBV29-1 to TRBJ1-1, with TRBD1 matching over 7 bases. The CDR3 runs to 13 residues. With V trimmed by 7 bases and J by 1 base, 6 bases remained unmatched. Looked up from germline, CDR1 is SQVTM and CDR2 is ANQGSEA. CDR3 sequence (DNA): TGCAGCGCCACGACAGGGCCGAACACTGAAGCTTTCTTT. Protein: CSATTGPNTEAFF.

This clone has more than one count but fewer than ten. The chain combines TRBV7-9 with TRBJ1-6; D is uncertain. Germline V gives CDR1 SEHNR, CDR2 FQNEAQ (reference sequence). The CDR3 has 13 residues. V was trimmed by 4 bases and J by 9 bases, leaving 10 bases between them. The chain's CDR3 is CASSSPPGSPLHF. CDR3 nucleotides: TGTGCCAGCAGCTCCCCGCCGGGTTCACCCCTCCACTTT.

The rearrangement links TRBV2 to TRBJ1-3; 10 nucleotides agree with TRBD1. Germline-derived CDR1 and CDR2 are SNHLY and FYNNEI. V lost 4 bases, J lost 0 bases, and 0 bases stayed unmatched. The CDR3 totals 15 residues. The CDR3 sequence is CASSGTGGSGNTIYF. For the CDR3, the DNA is TGTGCCAGCAGTGGGACAGGGGGCTCTGGAAACACCATATATTTT.

This clone was detected a few times. The rearrangement joins TRBV7-9 to TRBJ1-1, with 7 bases aligning to TRBD1. V lost 5 bases to trimming and J lost 10 bases; unmatched junction nucleotides: 4. The germline V gene encodes CDR1 SEHNR and CDR2 FQNEAQ (reference sequence). This CDR3 is built from 11 residues. CDR3 region: CASSPRGLAFF. CDR3 DNA sequence: TGTGCCAGCAGCCCTAGGGGGCTAGCTTTCTTT.

The chain couples TRBV2 to TRBJ2-3; possibly TRBD1 for D (6 bases). V was shortened by 7 bases and J by 1 base, with 18 bases between the two germline ends. The CDR3 spans 16 residues. CDR1 SNHLY and CDR2 FYNNEI come from the germline V gene. The DNA of the CDR3 is TGTGCCAGCATGGGCTATCGGGACACAGGCACAGATACGCAGTATTTT. Amino acid sequence: CASMGYRDTGTDTQYF.

J is TRBJ2-2 and V is TRBV30; TRBD2 agrees at 9 bases. The CDR3 has 14 amino acids. V dropped 0 bases and J dropped 4; count of bases not matched to a gene: 0. Germline-derived CDR1 and CDR2 are GTSNPN and SVGIG (reference sequence). This chain's CDR3 is CAWSVRGGTGELFF. Here the CDR3 DNA reads TGTGCCTGGAGTGTGCGGGGGGGCACCGGGGAGCTGTTTTTT. Complete variable domain (other parts from reference TRBV30 and TRBJ2-2): SQTIHQWPATLVQPVGSPLSLECTVEGTSNPNLYWYRQAAGRGLQLLFYSVGIGQISSEVPQNLSASRPQDRQFILSSKKLLLSDSGFYLCAWSVRGGTGELFFGEGSRLTVL.

Turning to this clone: Distinct nucleotide sequences in the sample also encode this CDR3. V gene TRBV30 combines with J gene TRBJ1-1, with D perhaps TRBD1 (5 bases). V lost 3 bases and J 0 bases, leaving 8 bases between the germline ends. This CDR3 contains 13 residues. Germline V gene sequence: CDR1 GTSNPN, CDR2 SVGIG (reference sequence). CDR3 bases: TGTGCCTGGAGCCGGGGGGTGAACACTGAAGCTTTCTTT. This codes for CAWSRGVNTEAFF.

The chain joins TRBV24-1 to TRBJ2-1; the D gene is possibly TRBD1 (6 bases). The germline gives CDR1 KGHDR, CDR2 SFDVKD. CDR3 length equals 15 residues. Trimming left V 6 bases short and J 0 bases short, with 11 bases between. The CDR3 nucleotides read TGTGCCACCAGTAACAGGGTGAGCTCCTACAATGAGCAGTTCTTC. It codes for CATSNRVSSYNEQFF.

V gene TRBV27 combines with J gene TRBJ2-1; 7 nucleotides align to TRBD2. Germline V lookup: CDR1 MNHEY, CDR2 SMNVEV (reference sequence). This CDR3 contains 17 residues. Trimming at V came to 3 bases and at J to 0 bases, leaving 8 bases not matched to a gene. The CDR3 DNA reads TGTGCCAGCAGTTTCATACGACTAGCTAGCTCCTACAATGAGCAGTTCTTC. This sequence encodes CASSFIRLASSYNEQFF.

This sequence joins TRBV6-5 and TRBJ2-5; TRBD1 matches at 7 bases. Germline loops: CDR1 MNHEY, CDR2 SVGAGI. The ends lost 6 bases at V and 5 bases at J; junction bases unmatched: 6. There are 13 residues in the CDR3. The CDR3 sequence: CASRKRGLETQYF. The CDR3 bases are TGTGCCAGCAGAAAAAGGGGGCTGGAGACCCAGTACTTC.

This clone has at least ten counts. The chain uses TRBV5-8 and TRBJ2-7, with 8 bases lining up with TRBD1. Germline V lookup: CDR1 SGHTS, CDR2 YDEGEE. Losses at the gene ends were 4 bases for V and 3 bases for J; bases not matched to a gene: 9. This CDR3 spans 15 amino acids. CDR3 amino acids: CASSPDRGPLYEQYF. The CDR3 nucleotides read TGTGCCAGCAGCCCCGACAGGGGCCCCCTCTACGAGCAGTACTTC.

This clone was seen only a few times. This chain uses TRBV2 with TRBJ2-7; 11 bases are shared with TRBD1. Germline V gene data show CDR1 as SNHLY and CDR2 as FYNNEI. There are 14 residues in the CDR3. Germline trimming cut 6 bases from V and 12 bases from J; bases unmatched to any gene: 13. The CDR3 bases are TGTGCCAGCAGGTCCGGGACAGGGGGACCCGGAAGGTACTTC. Protein product: CASRSGTGGPGRYF.

The chain combines TRBV18 with TRBJ1-1; possibly TRBD1 for D (6 bases). Trimming took 3 bases from V and 6 from J, leaving 17 bases between them. The CDR3 runs 15 residues. The germline V gene encodes CDR1 KGHSH and CDR2 LQKENI. The CDR3 bases are TGTGCCAGCTCACCCCCGTTCGACAGGTTATCTGAAGCTTTCTTT. Translating gives CASSPPFDRLSEAFF.

This clone turned up a few times. The V gene is TRBV7-2, the J gene TRBJ1-2; 8 nucleotides align to TRBD1. This CDR3 has 12 amino acids. Germline lookup yields CDR1 SGHTA and CDR2 FQGNSA. V shed 5 bases, J shed 11 bases, and the junction held 7 bases outside the gene matches. The DNA of the CDR3 is TGTGCCAGCAGCCCCGGGGACAGGAGTTACACCTTC. Protein product: CASSPGDRSYTF. Full variable domain (remainder filled in from reference TRBV7-2 and TRBJ1-2): GAGVSQSPSNKVTEKGKDVELRCDPISGHTALYWYRQSLGQGLEFLIYFQGNSAPDKSGLPSDRFSAERTGGSVSTLTIQRTQQEDSAVYLCASSPGDRSYTFGSGTRLTVV.

This clone came up a few times. DNA of the CDR3: TGTGCCAGCAGCCTTTCTAGGACTAGCGGGGGCTGGTATTTT. This encodes CASSLSRTSGGWYF. The chain combines TRBV3-1 (or the pseudogene TRBV3-2) with TRBJ2-3, with 13 bases identical to TRBD2. The V gene end was trimmed by 4 bases and the J gene end by 14 bases; junction bases not matched to a gene: 9. The CDR3 covers 14 residues. Germline V gene lookup returns CDR1 LGHDT and CDR2 YNNKEL (reference sequence).

The chain combines TRBV28 with TRBJ1-6; maybe TRBD1 (6 bases). The V end was cut by 2 bases, the J end by 0 bases, with 17 bases between. The CDR3 is made up of 19 amino acids. CDR1 MDHEN and CDR2 SYDVKM come from the germline V gene. The CDR3 DNA follows: TGTGCCAGCAGTTTACCAGGGGCCCCGACGAGCTCCTATAATTCACCCCTCCACTTT. Its protein is CASSLPGAPTSSYNSPLHF.

The chain joins TRBV11-2 to TRBJ1-2, with a tentative D call TRBD1 (5 bases). CDR1 and CDR2 from the germline V gene are SGHAT and FQNNGV. The CDR3 loop spans 13 amino acids. The ends were cut back, 3 bases at V and 8 bases at J, with 13 bases in the middle. CDR3 DNA: TGTGCCAGCAGCTTTTTGGCAGGGAACGGCTACACCTTC. Residues: CASSFLAGNGYTF.

The DNA of the CDR3 is TGTGCCAGCAGCGGGACCGGCGGGGCTCAGCCCCAGCATTTT. Amino acids: CASSGTGGAQPQHF. This chain joins TRBV2 and TRBJ1-5; D may be TRBD1 (5 bases). The V and J ends lost 6 bases and 6 bases respectively, with 15 bases between them. The CDR3 loop spans 14 amino acids. The germline CDR1 and CDR2 sequences are SNHLY and FYNNEI.

The V and J genes are TRBV10-3 and TRBJ2-7, with TRBD1 as a possible D gene (6 bases). The CDR3 has 13 amino acids. V was pared by 7 bases and J by 6 bases, with 16 bases between. Germline-derived CDR1 and CDR2 are ENHRY and SYGVKD. The CDR3 nucleotides read TGTGCCATCAAAGGGGGACCCACCTCCGAGCAGTACTTC. Amino acids: CAIKGGPTSEQYF.

The chain carries TRBV7-2 and TRBJ2-1; D gene uncertain. The CDR3 is 15 residues long. Germline CDR1 is SGHTA and CDR2 is FQGNSA. V was shortened by 1 base and J by 4 bases, with 11 bases between the two germline ends. In DNA, the CDR3 is TGTGCCAGCAGCTTAGAGACGGGTATGTACAATGAGCAGTTCTTC. Its translation is CASSLETGMYNEQFF.

This chain connects TRBV30 to TRBJ1-1, with 7 bases identical to TRBD1. This CDR3 has 14 amino acids. After removal of 4 bases from V and 1 base from J, the junction contained 6 bases not matched to a gene. Germline lookup yields CDR1 GTSNPN and CDR2 SVGIG (reference sequence). The chain's CDR3 is CAWTTGQANTEAFF. CDR3 coding DNA: TGTGCCTGGACCACCGGACAGGCGAACACTGAAGCTTTCTTT.

This sequence joins TRBV7-9 and TRBJ1-5; D not resolved. The germline CDR1 and CDR2 sequences are SEHNR and FQNEAQ (reference sequence). The CDR3 contains 14 residues. Trimming removed 5 bases at V and 2 bases at J, with 10 bases between. In DNA, the CDR3 is TGTGCCAGCAGCGATTCGTCAGGCAATCAGCCCCAGCATTTT. Translating gives CASSDSSGNQPQHF.

This sequence joins TRBV7-9 and TRBJ2-3, with a tentative D call TRBD1 (6 bases). The CDR3 runs to 14 residues. The V and J ends lost 6 bases and 0 bases respectively, with 10 bases between them. Germline CDR1 and CDR2: SEHNR and FQNEAQ (reference sequence). CDR3 region: CASSQGISTDTQYF. CDR3 sequence (DNA): TGTGCCAGCAGTCAGGGGATCAGCACAGATACGCAGTATTTT.

Concerning this clone itself: Distinct nucleotide sequences in the sample also encode this CDR3. This chain uses TRBV18 with TRBJ1-2, with D perhaps TRBD1 (6 bases). Germline V CDR1 and CDR2: KGHSH, LQKENI. V was pared by 3 bases and J by 3 bases, with 8 bases between. There are 13 residues in the CDR3. CDR3 residues: CASSPSGDYGYTF. The CDR3 DNA reads TGTGCCAGCTCACCCTCAGGGGACTATGGCTACACCTTC.

The V and J genes are TRBV5-6 and TRBJ1-2, with a tentative D call TRBD1 (5 bases). V lost 0 bases and J lost 1, with 7 bases in between. The CDR3 extends over 14 amino acids. Germline-derived CDR1 and CDR2 are SGHDT and YYEEEE. The CDR3 nucleotides are TGTGCCAGCAGCTTGGAGGGACTTAACTATGGCTACACCTTC. Translated: CASSLEGLNYGYTF.

V gene TRBV10-3 combines with J gene TRBJ2-7; 12 nucleotides match TRBD1. The V segment lost 6 bases and the J segment 4 bases; nucleotides outside the gene matches: 7. This CDR3 has 15 residues. The V gene's germline CDR1 is ENHRY and CDR2 SYGVKD. The CDR3 loop is CAIRAGTGGSYEQYF. DNA for the CDR3: TGTGCCATCAGAGCTGGGACAGGGGGCTCTTACGAGCAGTACTTC.

This chain links TRBV27 with TRBJ2-5, with TRBD1 identical over 7 bases. Germline loops: CDR1 MNHEY, CDR2 SMNVEV (reference sequence). This CDR3 comprises 15 residues. V trimming: 5 bases; J trimming: 1 base; junction bases outside the gene matches: 7. CDR3 in DNA: TGTGCCAGCAGTATAGGGACAGTAGGCCAAGAGACCCAGTACTTC. This gives the protein CASSIGTVGQETQYF.

This clone appeared a single time. This chain joins TRBV15 and TRBJ2-7; 7 positions match TRBD1. CDR3 length: 14 residues. Trimming cost V 4 bases and J 0 bases; bases outside gene matches: 3. Germline CDR1 and CDR2: LNHNV and YYDKDF (reference sequence). The CDR3 DNA sequence: TGTGCCACCAGCATAGGGGGCGGCTCCTACGAGCAGTACTTC. Its translation is CATSIGGGSYEQYF.

This CDR3 reads CATSRGGQETQYF. Written as DNA, the CDR3 is TGTGCCACCAGCAGAGGCGGACAAGAGACCCAGTACTTC. The J gene is TRBJ2-5, the V gene TRBV15; D is undetermined. The CDR3 is made up of 13 amino acids. CDR1 and CDR2 from the germline V gene are LNHNV and YYDKDF (reference sequence). The V end was cut by 1 base, the J end by 2 bases, with 5 bases between.

The gene calls are TRBV7-8 and TRBJ1-2; possibly TRBD1 for D (5 bases). CDR1 SGHVS and CDR2 FQNEAQ come from the germline V gene. The CDR3 consists of 14 residues. Trimming stripped 3 bases from V and 3 bases from J, with 11 bases between. The CDR3, as DNA: TGTGCCAGCAGCTTGGGGGGATTCTACTATGGCTACACCTTC. Its protein product is CASSLGGFYYGYTF. The variable domain in full, with the rest retrieved from reference TRBV7-8 and TRBJ1-2, is GAGVSQSPRYKVAKRGQDVALRCDPISGHVSLFWYQQALGQGPEFLTYFQNEAQLDKSGLPSDRFFAERPEGSVSTLKIQRTQQEDSAVYLCASSLGGFYYGYTFGSGTRLTVV.